Listed here are 11 T cell receptor beta chains from one sample, sequenced in a study of cytomegalovirus exposure and HLA in healthy donors. The assay was immunoSEQ multiplex PCR, and TCRdb's table has in-frame clones only and misses some. The sample lists 110,000 to 150,000 clones; about 94% were seen once. The specimen was PBMCs. The receptors stem from a man aged 18 to 30 in good health and CMV-seropositive.

This chain joins TRBV6-5 and TRBJ2-7; 7 positions agree with TRBD2. V was clipped by 7 bases and J by 4 bases; unmatched bases: 10. The germline CDR1 and CDR2 sequences are MNHEY and SVGAGI. This CDR3 has 14 residues. CDR3 nucleotides: TGTGCCAGCACCTCCGGGGGGAATTTTTACGAGCAGTACTTC. Translating it yields CASTSGGNFYEQYF.

This sequence joins TRBV4-1 and TRBJ2-7; TRBD1 might be the D (5 bases). CDR1 is MGHRA, CDR2 YSYEKL, per germline. The CDR3 is 14 amino acids. The V end lost 0 bases, the J end lost 3 bases, and 9 bases lay between the germline ends. The CDR3 protein is CASSQDLGLYEQYF. The CDR3 bases are TGCGCCAGCAGCCAAGATCTGGGGCTCTACGAGCAGTACTTC.

This clone has more than one count but fewer than ten. The V call is TRBV11-2, the J call TRBJ2-7; D perhaps matches TRBD2 (5 bases). This CDR3 is 13 amino acids long. Germline-derived CDR1 and CDR2 are SGHAT and FQNNGV. V lost 1 base, J lost 4 bases, and 8 bases lay in between. The CDR3: CASSLVEGYEQYF. CDR3 nucleotides: TGTGCCAGCAGCTTAGTAGAGGGTTACGAGCAGTACTTC. The entire variable domain, with the rest obtained from reference TRBV11-2 and TRBJ2-7, is as follows: EAGVAQSPRYKIIEKRQSVAFWCNPISGHATLYWYQQILGQGPKLLIQFQNNGVVDDSQLPKDRFSAERLKGVDSTLKIQPAKLEDSAVYLCASSLVEGYEQYFGPGTRLTVT.

This clone was picked up one time. The gene calls are TRBV5-1 and TRBJ2-7; the match to TRBD1 covers 8 bases. V was clipped by 0 bases and J by 7 bases; unmatched bases: 6. This CDR3 spans 14 amino acids. Germline CDR1 reads SGHRS; CDR2 reads YFSETQ. CDR3 region: CASSLGQGAREQYF. The CDR3 DNA reads TGCGCCAGCAGCTTGGGGCAGGGGGCAAGGGAGCAGTACTTC.

This chain links TRBV30 with TRBJ2-7, with 11 bases aligning to TRBD1. CDR3 length equals 14 residues. Germline V CDR1 and CDR2: GTSNPN, SVGIG (reference sequence). After removal of 5 bases from V and 4 bases from J, the junction contained 7 bases not matched to a gene. CDR3 sequence (DNA): TGTGCCTGGCGTGCCGGGACAGGGGGTTACGAGCAGTACTTC. Its protein is CAWRAGTGGYEQYF.

DNA of the CDR3: TGTGCCAGCACCCAAGGGGGGACCCAGTACTTC. Its translation is CASTQGGTQYF. The rearrangement links TRBV7-2 to TRBJ2-5; tentative D call: TRBD1 (6 bases). Germline CDR1 reads SGHTA; CDR2 reads FQGNSA. This CDR3 comprises 11 residues. V was trimmed by 7 bases and J by 7 bases, leaving 10 bases between them.

This clone was picked up one time. The CDR3 bases are TGTGCCAGCAGCTTGGTGGGACAGCGTGGCTACACCTTC. It yields the protein CASSLVGQRGYTF. V gene TRBV5-6 combines with J gene TRBJ1-2, with 7 bases fitting TRBD1. Per germline, CDR1 SGHDT and CDR2 YYEEEE. With 0 bases clipped from V and 7 bases from J, the junction kept 3 bases outside the gene matches. There are 13 residues in the CDR3.

This chain joins TRBV7-8 and TRBJ2-7; perhaps TRBD1 as D (5 bases). V gave up 1 base and J gave up 4 bases, with 11 bases separating them. The CDR3 length is 14 residues. Germline assignment: CDR1 SGHVS and CDR2 FQNEAQ. The CDR3 loop reads CASSLVRQGYEQYF. CDR3 DNA sequence: TGTGCCAGCAGCTTAGTCCGGCAGGGTTACGAGCAGTACTTC.

This clone was counted between two and nine times. The CDR3 coding sequence is TGCGCCAGCAGCCGCAGGGGGGACACCGGGGAGCTGTTTTTT. Translated: CASSRRGDTGELFF. The J gene is TRBJ2-2, the V gene TRBV5-1, with D perhaps matching TRBD1 (7 bases). Trimming stripped 4 bases from V and 3 bases from J, with 10 bases between. CDR1 SGHRS and CDR2 YFSETQ come from the germline V gene. The CDR3 loop spans 14 amino acids.

This rearrangement joins TRBV5-4 to TRBJ2-1, with TRBD2 identical over 9 bases. V trimming: 4 bases; J trimming: 1 base; junction bases outside the gene matches: 12. CDR1 and CDR2 from the germline V gene are SGHNT and YYREEE (reference sequence). CDR3 size: 18 residues. The CDR3 nucleotides read TGTGCCAGCAGCCGCCCCAATAGCGGGGGAAGGTCCTACAATGAGCAGTTCTTC. It yields the protein CASSRPNSGGRSYNEQFF.

This chain connects TRBV2 to TRBJ1-1; perhaps TRBD1 as D (6 bases). Trimming cost V 6 bases and J 2 bases, with 16 bases left between them. The germline V gene has CDR1 SNHLY and CDR2 FYNNEI. This CDR3 has 15 amino acids. As DNA, the CDR3 is TGTGCCAGCAGCCAAGGCAGGGGTAGAAACACTGAAGCTTTCTTT. Its translation is CASSQGRGRNTEAFF.